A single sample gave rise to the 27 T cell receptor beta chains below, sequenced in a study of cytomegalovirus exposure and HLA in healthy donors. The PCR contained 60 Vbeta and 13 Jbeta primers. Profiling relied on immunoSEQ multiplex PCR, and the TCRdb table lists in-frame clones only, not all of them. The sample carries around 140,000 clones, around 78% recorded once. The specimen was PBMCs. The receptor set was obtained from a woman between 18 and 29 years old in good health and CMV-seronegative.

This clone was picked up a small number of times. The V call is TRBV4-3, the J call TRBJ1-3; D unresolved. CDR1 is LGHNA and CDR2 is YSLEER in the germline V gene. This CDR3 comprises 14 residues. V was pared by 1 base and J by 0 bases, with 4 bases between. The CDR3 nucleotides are TGCGCCAGCAGCCAAGTCTTCTCTGGAAACACCATATATTTT. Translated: CASSQVFSGNTIYF.

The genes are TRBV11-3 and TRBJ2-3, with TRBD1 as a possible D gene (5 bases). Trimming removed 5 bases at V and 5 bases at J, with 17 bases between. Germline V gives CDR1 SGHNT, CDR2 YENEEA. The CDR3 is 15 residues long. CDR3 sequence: CASSKPGIGIDTQYF. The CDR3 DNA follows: TGTGCCAGCAGCAAGCCAGGGATTGGAATAGATACGCAGTATTTT.

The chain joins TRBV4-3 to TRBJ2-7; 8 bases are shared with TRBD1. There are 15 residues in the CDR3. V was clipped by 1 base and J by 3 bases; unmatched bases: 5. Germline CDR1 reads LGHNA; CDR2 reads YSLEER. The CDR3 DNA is TGCGCCAGCAGCCAAGGGGGGACAGGTTTCTACGAGCAGTACTTC. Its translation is CASSQGGTGFYEQYF.

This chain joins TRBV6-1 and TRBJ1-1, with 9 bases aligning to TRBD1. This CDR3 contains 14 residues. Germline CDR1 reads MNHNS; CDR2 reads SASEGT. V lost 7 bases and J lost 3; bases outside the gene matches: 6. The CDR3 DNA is TGTGCCAGCAATGACGGGACAGGGTACACTGAAGCTTTCTTT. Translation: CASNDGTGYTEAFF.

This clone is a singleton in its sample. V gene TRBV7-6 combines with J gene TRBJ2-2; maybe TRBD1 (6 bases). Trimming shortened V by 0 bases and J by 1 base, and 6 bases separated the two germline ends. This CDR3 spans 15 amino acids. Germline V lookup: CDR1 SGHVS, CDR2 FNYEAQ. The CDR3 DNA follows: TGTGCCAGCAGCTTAGCGGGACAGAACACCGGGGAGCTGTTTTTT. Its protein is CASSLAGQNTGELFF.

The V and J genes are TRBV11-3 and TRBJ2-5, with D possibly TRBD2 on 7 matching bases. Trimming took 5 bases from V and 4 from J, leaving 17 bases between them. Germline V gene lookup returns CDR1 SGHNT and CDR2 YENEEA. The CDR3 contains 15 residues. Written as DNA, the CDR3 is TGTGCCAGCAGCAGAGGGGGGGTTAGGAGAGAGACCCAGTACTTC. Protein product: CASSRGGVRRETQYF.

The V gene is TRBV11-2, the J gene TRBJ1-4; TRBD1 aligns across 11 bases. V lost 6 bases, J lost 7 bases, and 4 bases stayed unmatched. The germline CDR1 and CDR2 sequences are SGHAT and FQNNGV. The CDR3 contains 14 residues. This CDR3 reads CASRRTGGFEKLFF. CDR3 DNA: TGTGCCAGCAGACGGACAGGGGGCTTTGAAAAACTGTTTTTT.

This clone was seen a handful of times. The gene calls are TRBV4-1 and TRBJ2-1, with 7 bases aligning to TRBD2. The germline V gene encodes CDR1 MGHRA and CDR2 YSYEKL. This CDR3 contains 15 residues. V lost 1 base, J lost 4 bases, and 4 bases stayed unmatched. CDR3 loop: CASSQARGIYNEQFF. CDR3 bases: TGCGCCAGCAGCCAAGCGCGGGGGATTTACAATGAGCAGTTCTTC.

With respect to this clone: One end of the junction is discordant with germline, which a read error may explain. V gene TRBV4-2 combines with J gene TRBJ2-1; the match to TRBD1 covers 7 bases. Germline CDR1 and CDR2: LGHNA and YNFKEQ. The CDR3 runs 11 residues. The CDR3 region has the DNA TGTGCCAGCAGCCAAGGAGACAGGGAGATCTTC. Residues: CASSQGDREIF.

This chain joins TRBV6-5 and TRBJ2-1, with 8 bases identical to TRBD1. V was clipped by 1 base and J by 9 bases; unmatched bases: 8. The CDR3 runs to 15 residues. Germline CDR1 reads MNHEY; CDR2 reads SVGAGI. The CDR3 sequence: CASSYLGQGLGEQFF. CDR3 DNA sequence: TGTGCCAGCAGTTACTTAGGACAGGGTTTAGGTGAGCAGTTCTTC.

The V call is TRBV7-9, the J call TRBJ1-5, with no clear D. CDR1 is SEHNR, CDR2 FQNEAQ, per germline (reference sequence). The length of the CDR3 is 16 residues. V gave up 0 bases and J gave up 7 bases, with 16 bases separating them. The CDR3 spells CASSLARARRYQPQHF. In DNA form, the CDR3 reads TGTGCCAGCAGCTTAGCGAGGGCAAGGCGTTACCAGCCCCAGCATTTT.

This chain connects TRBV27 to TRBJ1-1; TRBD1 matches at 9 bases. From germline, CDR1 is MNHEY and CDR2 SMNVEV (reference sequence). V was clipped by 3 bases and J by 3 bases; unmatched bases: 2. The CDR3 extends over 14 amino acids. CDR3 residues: CASSFRDRDTEAFF. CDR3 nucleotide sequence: TGTGCCAGCAGTTTCCGGGACAGGGACACTGAAGCTTTCTTT.

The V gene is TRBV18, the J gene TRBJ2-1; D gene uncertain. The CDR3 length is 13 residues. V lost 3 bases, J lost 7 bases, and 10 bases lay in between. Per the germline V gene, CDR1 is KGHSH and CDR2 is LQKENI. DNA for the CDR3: TGTGCCAGCTCACCGGGTTACGGGAATGAGCAGTTCTTC. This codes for CASSPGYGNEQFF.

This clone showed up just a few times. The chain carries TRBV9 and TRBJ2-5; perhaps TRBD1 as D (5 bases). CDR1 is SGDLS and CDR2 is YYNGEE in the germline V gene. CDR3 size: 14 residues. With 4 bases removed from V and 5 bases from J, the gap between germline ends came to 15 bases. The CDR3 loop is CASSPQLRGETQYF. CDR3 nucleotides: TGTGCCAGCAGCCCACAATTAAGGGGCGAGACCCAGTACTTC.

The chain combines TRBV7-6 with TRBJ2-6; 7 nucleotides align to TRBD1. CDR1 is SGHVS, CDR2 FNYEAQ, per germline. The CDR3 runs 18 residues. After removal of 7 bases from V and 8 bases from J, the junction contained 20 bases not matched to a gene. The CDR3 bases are TGTGCCAGCAACTCCGGGACAGCTTCCTATCCTTTAACCAACGTCCTGACTTTC. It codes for CASNSGTASYPLTNVLTF.

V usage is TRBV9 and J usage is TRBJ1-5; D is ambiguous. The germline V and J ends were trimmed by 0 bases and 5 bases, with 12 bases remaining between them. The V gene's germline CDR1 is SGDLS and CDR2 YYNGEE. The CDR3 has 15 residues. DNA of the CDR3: TGTGCCAGCAGCGTAGGGGGAGGACTCGATCAGCCCCAGCATTTT. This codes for CASSVGGGLDQPQHF.

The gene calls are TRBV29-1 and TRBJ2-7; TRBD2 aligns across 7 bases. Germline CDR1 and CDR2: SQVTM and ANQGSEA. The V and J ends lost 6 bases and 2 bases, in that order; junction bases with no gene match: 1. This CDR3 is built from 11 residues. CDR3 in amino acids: CSVGGAYEQYF. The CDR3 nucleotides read TGCAGCGTGGGAGGGGCCTACGAGCAGTACTTC.

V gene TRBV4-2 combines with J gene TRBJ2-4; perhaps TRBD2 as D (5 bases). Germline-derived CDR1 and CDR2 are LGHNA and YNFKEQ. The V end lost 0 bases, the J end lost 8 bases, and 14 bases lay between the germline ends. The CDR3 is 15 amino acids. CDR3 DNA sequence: TGTGCCAGCAGCCAAGATAACCTAGCCGGGGACATTCAGTACTTC. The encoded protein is CASSQDNLAGDIQYF.

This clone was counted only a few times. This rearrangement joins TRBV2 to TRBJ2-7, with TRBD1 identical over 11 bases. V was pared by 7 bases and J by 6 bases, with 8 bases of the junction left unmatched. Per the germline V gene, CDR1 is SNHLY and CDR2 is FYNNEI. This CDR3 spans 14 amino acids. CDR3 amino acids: CASISDRGLIEQYF. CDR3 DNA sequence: TGTGCCAGCATCTCGGACAGGGGGCTAATCGAGCAGTACTTC. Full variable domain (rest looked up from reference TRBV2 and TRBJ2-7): EPEVTQTPSHQVTQMGQEVILRCVPISNHLYFYWYRQILGQKVEFLVSFYNNEISEKSEIFDDQFSVERPDGSNFTLKIRSTKLEDSAMYFCASISDRGLIEQYFGPGTRLTVT.

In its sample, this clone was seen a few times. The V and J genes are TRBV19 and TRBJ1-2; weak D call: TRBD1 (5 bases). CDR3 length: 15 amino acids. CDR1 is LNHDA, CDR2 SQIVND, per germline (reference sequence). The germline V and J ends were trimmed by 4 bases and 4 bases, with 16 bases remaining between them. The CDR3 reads CASSRGGGDLYGYTF. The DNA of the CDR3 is TGTGCCAGTAGTAGGGGTGGGGGGGACCTCTATGGCTACACCTTC. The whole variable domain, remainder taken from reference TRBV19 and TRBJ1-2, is DGGITQSPKYLFRKEGQNVTLSCEQNLNHDAMYWYRQDPGQGLRLIYYSQIVNDFQKGDIAEGYSVSREKKESFPLTVTSAQKNPTAFYLCASSRGGGDLYGYTFGSGTRLTVV.

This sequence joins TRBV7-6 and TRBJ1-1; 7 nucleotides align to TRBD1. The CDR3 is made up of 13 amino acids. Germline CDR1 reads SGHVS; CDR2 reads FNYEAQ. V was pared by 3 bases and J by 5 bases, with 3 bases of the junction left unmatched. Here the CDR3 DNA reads TGTGCCAGCAGCTTGACAGGGTTGACTGAAGCTTTCTTT. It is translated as CASSLTGLTEAFF.

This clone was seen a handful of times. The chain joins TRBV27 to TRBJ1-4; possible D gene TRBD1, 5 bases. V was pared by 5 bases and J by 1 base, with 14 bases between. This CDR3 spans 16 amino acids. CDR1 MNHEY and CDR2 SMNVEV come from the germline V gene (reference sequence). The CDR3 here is CASSPHGRGTNEKLFF. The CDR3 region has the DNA TGTGCCAGCAGTCCCCACGGGAGGGGAACTAATGAAAAACTGTTTTTT.

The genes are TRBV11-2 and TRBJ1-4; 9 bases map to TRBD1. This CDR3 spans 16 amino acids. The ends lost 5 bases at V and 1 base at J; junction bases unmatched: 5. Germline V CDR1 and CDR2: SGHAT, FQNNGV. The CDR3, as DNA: TGTGCCAGCAGCCTGGACAGGGGCCGAACTAATGAAAAACTGTTTTTT. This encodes CASSLDRGRTNEKLFF.

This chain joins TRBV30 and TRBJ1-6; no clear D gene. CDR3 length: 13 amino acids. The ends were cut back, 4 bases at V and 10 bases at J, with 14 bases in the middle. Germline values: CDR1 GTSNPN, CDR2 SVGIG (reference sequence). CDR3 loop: CAWTLTSGSPLHF. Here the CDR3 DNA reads TGTGCCTGGACCCTGACGAGCGGGTCACCCCTCCACTTT.

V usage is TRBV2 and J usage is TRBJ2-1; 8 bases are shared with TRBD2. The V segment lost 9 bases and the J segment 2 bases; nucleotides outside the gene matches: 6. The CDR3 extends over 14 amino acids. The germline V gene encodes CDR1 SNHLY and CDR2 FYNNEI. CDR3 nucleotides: TGTGCCAGTACTCGGGAGGGCCCCTACAATGAGCAGTTCTTC. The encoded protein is CASTREGPYNEQFF.

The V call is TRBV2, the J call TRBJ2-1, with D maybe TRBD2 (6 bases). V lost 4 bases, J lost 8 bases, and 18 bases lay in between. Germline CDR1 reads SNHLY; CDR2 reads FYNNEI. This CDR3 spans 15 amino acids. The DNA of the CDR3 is TGTGCCAGCAGTGGTAGACTAGGCCCAAAATATGAGCAGTTCTTC. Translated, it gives CASSGRLGPKYEQFF.

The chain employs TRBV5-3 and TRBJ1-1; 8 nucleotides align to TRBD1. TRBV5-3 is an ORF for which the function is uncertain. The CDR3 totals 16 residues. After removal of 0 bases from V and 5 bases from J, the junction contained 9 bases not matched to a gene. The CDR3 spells CARSLVADRVRTEAFF. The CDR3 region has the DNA TGTGCCAGAAGCTTGGTCGCGGACAGGGTGAGGACTGAAGCTTTCTTT.